The next 23 T cell receptor beta chains were all read from a single sample in a study of T cells after posttransplantation cyclophosphamide. Treatment was busulfan-fludarabine conditioning, a marrow graft, and cyclophosphamide on days +3 and +4. Clones were read by immunoSEQ multiplex PCR, and TCRdb kept only the in-frame ones, dropping some. The repertoire includes some 8,000 clones, roughly 88% of them detected once, and about 1.2% sits in the top ten. This specimen consisted of CD4+ T cells sorted from blood, obtained roughly 1,400 days after allogeneic stem cell transplant with posttransplant cyclophosphamide. The receptors here all came from a female patient in her fifties or sixties who received an allogeneic stem cell transplant from a related donor, was CMV-positive, and had no GVHD. Part of the T cell pool may stem from the graft donor.

This clone was detected only a few times. This sequence joins TRBV28 and TRBJ1-4, with TRBD1 matching over 10 bases. Germline CDR1 and CDR2: MDHEN and SYDVKM. Trimming removed 8 bases from V and 8 bases from J; junction bases left unmatched: 14. This CDR3 comprises 16 residues. In DNA, the CDR3 is TGTGCCAGCCTGGAAGGGGGGTGGACAGGGGGGGAAAAACTGTTTTTT. Protein sequence: CASLEGGWTGGEKLFF.

The gene calls are TRBV27 and TRBJ2-3; D unclear. Germline CDR1 is MNHEY and CDR2 is SMNVEV (reference sequence). The ends were cut back, 1 base at V and 2 bases at J, with 13 bases in the middle. This CDR3 is built from 16 residues. The CDR3 region is CASSLLVGRSTDTQYF. Here the CDR3 DNA reads TGTGCCAGCAGTTTATTGGTGGGCAGGTCCACAGATACGCAGTATTTT.

The table lists this clone with a few counts. The chain combines TRBV5-5 with TRBJ2-4; 10 bases map to TRBD1. The V gene's germline CDR1 is SGHKS and CDR2 YYEKEE (reference sequence). CDR3 size: 19 residues. Trimming at V came to 1 base and at J to 5 bases, leaving 15 bases not matched to a gene. This CDR3 is CASSLKTGGLAGAQNIQYF. CDR3 coding DNA: TGTGCCAGCAGCTTGAAGACAGGGGGCCTAGCCGGGGCCCAAAACATTCAGTACTTC.

This sequence joins TRBV2 and TRBJ2-2, with 10 nucleotides matching TRBD2. Germline lookup yields CDR1 SNHLY and CDR2 FYNNEI. V shed 5 bases and J 0 bases; nucleotides not matched to a gene: 3. The CDR3 spans 16 residues. The CDR3 sequence is CASSLTSGTNTGELFF. Here the CDR3 DNA reads TGTGCCAGCAGTCTCACTAGCGGGACGAACACCGGGGAGCTGTTTTTT.

Comment on this clone: The junction and the germline gene differ at one end; a read error may be behind it. The rearrangement joins TRBV4-3 to TRBJ2-1; no firm D call. The germline V gene encodes CDR1 LGHNA and CDR2 YSLEER. This CDR3 region has 13 residues. DNA for the CDR3: TGCGCCAGCAGCCAAGATAGAAACAGTCTTCAGCTCTTC. Translating it yields CASSQDRNSLQLF.

The chain couples TRBV9 to TRBJ1-2, with TRBD1 identical over 7 bases. Germline trimming cut 3 bases from V and 8 bases from J; bases unmatched to any gene: 10. The CDR3 length is 14 residues. Germline V gene data show CDR1 as SGDLS and CDR2 as YYNGEE. The CDR3 here is CASSGETGLGGYTF. The CDR3 nucleotides read TGTGCCAGCAGCGGTGAGACAGGGTTAGGGGGCTACACCTTC.

This clone occurred once. The V call is TRBV7-3, the J call TRBJ2-4; TRBD2 might be the D (5 bases). Looked up from germline, CDR1 is SGHTA and CDR2 is FQGTGA. With 2 bases removed from V and 6 bases from J, the gap between germline ends came to 11 bases. The CDR3 contains 14 residues. For the CDR3, the DNA is TGTGCCAGCAGCTTAGGGCCGGGGTTAAACATTCAGTACTTC. This translates into CASSLGPGLNIQYF. Using reference TRBV7-3 and TRBJ2-4 for the parts outside the CDR3, the full variable domain is GAGVSQTPSNKVTEKGKYVELRCDPISGHTALYWYRQSLGQGPEFLIYFQGTGAADDSGLPNDRFFAVRPEGSVSTLKIQRTERGDSAVYLCASSLGPGLNIQYFGAGTRLSVL.

The J gene is TRBJ2-1, the V gene TRBV9; TRBD2 agrees at 11 bases. The CDR3 runs 15 residues. J gave up 10 bases and V 3 bases, and 9 bases lay outside the gene matches. CDR1 is SGDLS, CDR2 YYNGEE, per germline. The chain's CDR3 is CASSALSGRGNEQFF. CDR3 in DNA: TGTGCCAGCAGCGCCCTTAGCGGGAGGGGGAACGAGCAGTTCTTC.

The chain joins TRBV2 to TRBJ2-7; 9 bases align to TRBD2. Germline trimming cut 1 base from V and 0 bases from J; bases unmatched to any gene: 1. Germline V gene sequence: CDR1 SNHLY, CDR2 FYNNEI. The length of the CDR3 is 15 residues. The chain's CDR3 is CASSEGGRASYEQYF. CDR3 coding DNA: TGTGCCAGCAGTGAAGGCGGGAGGGCCTCCTACGAGCAGTACTTC.

The rearrangement uses TRBV2 and TRBJ2-3; maybe TRBD2 (5 bases). This CDR3 contains 17 residues. Trimming removed 4 bases from V and 1 base from J, with 18 bases in between. The germline V gene has CDR1 SNHLY and CDR2 FYNNEI. The CDR3 bases are TGTGCCAGCAGTGTGCCGCGGGTAGGTCTTGGCACAGATACGCAGTATTTT. It translates to CASSVPRVGLGTDTQYF. Full variable domain (outside the CDR3, taken from reference TRBV2 and TRBJ2-3): EPEVTQTPSHQVTQMGQEVILRCVPISNHLYFYWYRQILGQKVEFLVSFYNNEISEKSEIFDDQFSVERPDGSNFTLKIRSTKLEDSAMYFCASSVPRVGLGTDTQYFGPGTRLTVL.

This clone was observed a single time. The V gene is TRBV30, the J gene TRBJ2-3; the match to TRBD2 covers 9 bases. Unmatched junction bases numbered 5, after V lost 3 bases and J lost 4 bases. In germline, CDR1 is GTSNPN, CDR2 SVGIG (reference sequence). The CDR3 is made up of 14 amino acids. CDR3 DNA sequence: TGTGCCTGGAGGCGGGGCGGGAGGGCAGATACGCAGTATTTT. Amino acid sequence: CAWRRGGRADTQYF. The whole variable domain, filled in from reference TRBV30 and TRBJ2-3, reads SQTIHQWPATLVQPVGSPLSLECTVEGTSNPNLYWYRQAAGRGLQLLFYSVGIGQISSEVPQNLSASRPQDRQFILSSKKLLLSDSGFYLCAWRRGGRADTQYFGPGTRLTVL.

The chain is built from TRBV2 and TRBJ2-7, with 11 positions matching TRBD1. V dropped 6 bases and J dropped 6; count of bases not matched to a gene: 10. The CDR3 runs 15 residues. Germline V CDR1 and CDR2: SNHLY, FYNNEI. The chain's CDR3 is CASSQTGTGGSEQYF. CDR3 bases: TGTGCCAGCAGCCAGACCGGGACAGGGGGTTCCGAGCAGTACTTC.

The rearrangement uses TRBV7-7 and TRBJ2-7; 7 nucleotides line up with TRBD1. The CDR3 is 13 amino acids. V was pared by 5 bases and J by 3 bases, with 4 bases of the junction left unmatched. Germline V gene lookup returns CDR1 SSHAT and CDR2 FNYEAQ (reference sequence). The CDR3 nucleotides are TGTGCCAGCAGCCCGGGACAGCTCTACGAGCAGTACTTC. This encodes CASSPGQLYEQYF.

The chain links TRBV27 to TRBJ2-1; 8 bases agree with TRBD2. The CDR3 consists of 16 residues. The J segment lost 5 bases and the V segment lost 2 bases, leaving 8 bases of the junction unmatched. Germline assignment: CDR1 MNHEY and CDR2 SMNVEV (reference sequence). The CDR3 reads CASSLSGSVVNNEQFF. The CDR3 nucleotides are TGTGCCAGCAGTTTAAGCGGGAGCGTTGTGAACAATGAGCAGTTCTTC.

The rearrangement links TRBV5-5 to TRBJ1-5; possibly TRBD1 for D (5 bases). The germline V and J ends were trimmed by 1 base and 5 bases, with 13 bases remaining between them. The CDR3 has 15 residues. Germline CDR1 and CDR2: SGHKS and YYEKEE (reference sequence). In nucleotides, the CDR3 is TGTGCCAGCAGCTTGACAGACAGAAGCTATCAGCCCCAGCATTTT. Amino acids: CASSLTDRSYQPQHF. The complete variable domain, with remaining parts taken from reference TRBV5-5 and TRBJ1-5, reads DAGVTQSPTHLIKTRGQQVTLRCSPISGHKSVSWYQQVLGQGPQFIFQYYEKEERGRGNFPDRFSARQFPNYSSELNVNALLLGDSALYLCASSLTDRSYQPQHFGDGTRLSIL.

In DNA form, the CDR3 reads TGTGCCAGCAGTTACAGACAGGATCTCGGCTACGAGCAGTACTTC. It yields the protein CASSYRQDLGYEQYF. The J gene is TRBJ2-7, the V gene TRBV6-5; tentative D call: TRBD1 (6 bases). The V gene's germline CDR1 is MNHEY and CDR2 SVGAGI. Deletions cut 2 bases from V and 3 bases from J, with 14 bases between. The CDR3 spans 15 residues.

The CDR3 is CASSPRSRRGADPGELFF. DNA of the CDR3: TGTGCCAGCTCACCAAGGTCTCGGAGGGGCGCGGACCCCGGGGAGCTGTTTTTT. The chain employs TRBV18 and TRBJ2-2, with D maybe TRBD2 (6 bases). Germline assignment: CDR1 KGHSH and CDR2 LQKENI. The CDR3 runs to 18 residues. Trimming cost V 2 bases and J 6 bases, with 22 bases left between them.

The V gene is TRBV27, the J gene TRBJ1-1; 9 positions agree with TRBD1. Germline V gene sequence: CDR1 MNHEY, CDR2 SMNVEV (reference sequence). V lost 4 bases, J lost 0 bases, and 3 bases stayed unmatched. This CDR3 contains 15 residues. CDR3 sequence reads: CASSSRTGVNTEAFF. As DNA, the CDR3 is TGTGCCAGCAGTTCTCGGACAGGGGTGAACACTGAAGCTTTCTTT.

This clone was detected once. The chain couples TRBV4-1 to TRBJ1-4, with 7 bases lining up with TRBD1. CDR1 and CDR2 (germline): MGHRA, YSYEKL. The junction had 13 bases not matched to a gene; V was cut back by 2 bases and J by 10 bases. The CDR3 contains 16 residues. Here the CDR3 reads CASSQLGQGVRAKLFF. The DNA for the CDR3 is TGCGCCAGCAGCCAACTAGGCCAGGGGGTTCGGGCAAAACTGTTTTTT.

For this clone: At one end, the junction sequence differs from germline, possibly due to a read error. Other DNA sequences from this sample encode an identical CDR3 as well. The rearrangement links TRBV7-2 to TRBJ2-1; D unclear. The CDR3 sequence is 15 residues long. CDR1 and CDR2 (germline): SGHTA, FQGNSA. The CDR3 sequence is CASSSRGESYNEQFF. The CDR3 DNA is TGCGCCAGCAGCTCCCGTGGAGAGTCCTACAATGAGCAGTTCTTC. The variable domain in full, with the rest retrieved from reference TRBV7-2 and TRBJ2-1, is GAGVSQSPSNKVTEKGKDVELRCDPISGHTALYWYRQSLGQGLEFLIYFQGNSAPDKSGLPSDRFSAERTGGSVSTLTIQRTQQEDSAVYLCASSSRGESYNEQFFGPGTRLTVL.

The chain uses TRBV7-2 and TRBJ2-7; a weak D match, TRBD2 (6 bases). CDR3 size: 14 residues. V lost 2 bases to trimming and J lost 4 bases, with 12 bases between them. CDR1 and CDR2 (germline): SGHTA, FQGNSA. The DNA for the CDR3 is TGTGCCAGCAGCTTACTAGCGTCAGGGTACGAGCAGTACTTC. Translation: CASSLLASGYEQYF.

This chain links TRBV10-3 with TRBJ1-2, with 8 positions matching TRBD1. Germline assignment: CDR1 ENHRY and CDR2 SYGVKD. Losses at the gene ends were 2 bases for V and 7 bases for J; bases not matched to a gene: 0. This CDR3 has 12 amino acids. The CDR3 sequence is CAISETGGGYTF. The CDR3 DNA is TGTGCCATCAGTGAGACAGGGGGTGGCTACACCTTC.

The J gene is TRBJ2-5, the V gene TRBV7-2; tentative D call: TRBD2 (5 bases). The CDR3 has 13 amino acids. Between the trimmed V and J ends, which lost 5 bases and 4 bases, there was a span of 11 bases. Germline CDR1 is SGHTA and CDR2 is FQGNSA. DNA for the CDR3: TGTGCCAGCAGCCCTAGCTGGGGAGAGACCCAGTACTTC. Its translation: CASSPSWGETQYF.